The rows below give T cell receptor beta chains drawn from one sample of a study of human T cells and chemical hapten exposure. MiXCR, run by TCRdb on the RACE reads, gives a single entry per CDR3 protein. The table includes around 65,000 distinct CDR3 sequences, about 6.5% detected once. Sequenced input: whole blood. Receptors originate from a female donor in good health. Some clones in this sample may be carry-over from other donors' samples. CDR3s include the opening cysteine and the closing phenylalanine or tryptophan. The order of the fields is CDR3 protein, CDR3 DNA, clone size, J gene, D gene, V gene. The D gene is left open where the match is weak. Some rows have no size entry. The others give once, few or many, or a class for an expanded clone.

CDR3: CASTRQTNTEAFF; DNA: TGTGCCAGCACGCGACAGACGAACACTGAAGCTTTCTTT; size: -; J: TRBJ1-1; D: -; V: TRBV5-5
CDR3: CASSFEVPGGQETQYF; DNA: TGTGCCAGCAGTTTTGAGGTTCCGGGGGGCCAAGAGACCCAGTACTTC; size: -; J: TRBJ2-5; D: TRBD2; V: TRBV12-3/TRBV12-4
CDR3: CSAPKGLAGLWVSEQFF; DNA: TGCAGCGCCCCCAAAGGACTAGCGGGACTTTGGGTATCTGAGCAGTTCTTC; size: many; J: TRBJ2-1; D: TRBD2; V: TRBV29-1
CDR3: CASSESLNVRDQYF; DNA: TGTGCCAGCAGTGAATCGCTGAATGTGAGGGACCAGTACTTC; size: -; J: TRBJ2-7; D: -; V: TRBV2
CDR3: CASSFSPTGIAGELFF; DNA: TGTGCCAGCAGTTTCTCCCCTACAGGGATCGCCGGGGAGCTGTTTTTT; size: many; J: TRBJ2-2; D: -; V: TRBV27
CDR3: CASSLSWTASTDTQYF; DNA: TGTGCCAGCAGTTTATCTTGGACAGCGAGCACAGATACGCAGTATTTT; size: many; J: TRBJ2-3; D: -; V: TRBV12-3/TRBV12-4
CDR3: CSARSPSGSHREQYF; DNA: TGCAGTGCTAGATCCCCTAGCGGGAGTCATCGAGAGCAGTACTTC; size: many; J: TRBJ2-7; D: TRBD2; V: TRBV20-1
CDR3: CASKPGTGVGQPQHF; DNA: TGTGCCAGCAAACCCGGGACAGGGGTCGGCCAGCCCCAGCATTTT; size: many; J: TRBJ1-5; D: TRBD1; V: TRBV2
CDR3: CASSLSQAGATDTQYF; DNA: TGTGCCAGCAGCTTGAGCCAGGCGGGAGCCACAGATACGCAGTATTTT; size: many; J: TRBJ2-3; D: TRBD2; V: TRBV7-3
CDR3: CASSRTKYSNQPQHF; DNA: TGTGCCAGTAGTAGGACGAAATATAGCAATCAGCCCCAGCATTTT; size: -; J: TRBJ1-5; D: -; V: TRBV19
CDR3: CASSPTGGTVFDQPQHF; DNA: TGTGCCAGCAGCCCCACGGGAGGGACAGTTTTCGATCAGCCCCAGCATTTT; size: few; J: TRBJ1-5; D: TRBD1; V: TRBV9
CDR3: CSANGQYYGYTF; DNA: TGCAGCGCCAATGGACAGTACTATGGCTACACCTTC; size: -; J: TRBJ1-2; D: -; V: TRBV29-1
CDR3: CASSYVTAQETQYF; DNA: TGTGCCAGCAGCTATGTGACCGCCCAAGAGACCCAGTACTTC; size: many; J: TRBJ2-5; D: -; V: TRBV5-6
CDR3: CASSLEPGSNYEQYF; DNA: TGTGCTAGCAGCCTCGAGCCCGGGTCGAACTACGAGCAGTACTTC; size: many; J: TRBJ2-7; D: -; V: TRBV7-7
CDR3: CASSGRGPTYEQYF; DNA: TGTGCCAGCAGCGGCAGGGGGCCAACCTACGAGCAGTACTTC; size: few; J: TRBJ2-7; D: TRBD1; V: TRBV5-4
CDR3: CASSSIVWGAYEQYF; DNA: TGTGCCAGCAGTTCGATCGTGTGGGGGGCCTACGAGCAGTACTTC; size: many; J: TRBJ2-7; D: -; V: TRBV6-2/TRBV6-3
CDR3: CASSPTQIPVGEKLFF; DNA: TGTGCCAGCAGTCCGACCCAGATTCCGGTTGGTGAAAAACTGTTTTTT; size: few; J: TRBJ1-4; D: -; V: TRBV27
CDR3: CSAAEGSSYGQYF; DNA: TGCAGCGCTGCCGAGGGGAGCTCCTACGGGCAGTACTTC; size: many; J: TRBJ2-7; D: -; V: TRBV29-1
CDR3: CASSYSAGSNQPQHF; DNA: TGTGCCAGCAGTTACTCCGCGGGTAGCAATCAGCCCCAGCATTTT; size: many; J: TRBJ1-5; D: -; V: TRBV6-5
CDR3: CASKLGAYEQYF; DNA: TGTGCCAGCAAACTGGGGGCCTACGAGCAGTACTTC; size: -; J: TRBJ2-7; D: -; V: TRBV2
CDR3: CSVETGFSGNTIYF; DNA: TGCAGCGTTGAGACAGGGTTCTCTGGAAACACCATATATTTT; size: many; J: TRBJ1-3; D: TRBD1; V: TRBV29-1
CDR3: CSFLESGDPEAFF; DNA: TGCAGCTTTCTCGAATCAGGGGATCCTGAAGCTTTCTTT; size: many; J: TRBJ1-1; D: -; V: TRBV29-1
CDR3: CASSLRTDTQYF; DNA: TGCGCCAGCAGCCTCCGCACAGATACGCAGTATTTT; size: few; J: TRBJ2-3; D: -; V: TRBV5-1
CDR3: CSANQVDKNIQYF; DNA: TGCAGTGCCAATCAGGTTGACAAAAACATTCAGTACTTC; size: many; J: TRBJ2-4; D: -; V: TRBV20-1
CDR3: CASSLQGYEQFF; DNA: TGTGCCAGCAGCCTGCAGGGGTATGAGCAGTTCTTC; size: few; J: TRBJ2-1; D: -; V: TRBV6-2/TRBV6-3
CDR3: CASSLEGTGELFF; DNA: TGCGCCAGCAGCTTGGAGGGTACAGGGGAGCTGTTTTTT; size: -; J: TRBJ2-2; D: -; V: TRBV5-1
CDR3: CASSYGIVQETQYF; DNA: TGTGCCAGCAGTTACGGGATAGTCCAAGAGACCCAGTACTTC; size: many; J: TRBJ2-5; D: -; V: TRBV6-2/TRBV6-3
CDR3: CASSTLGRSGANVLTF; DNA: TGTGCCAGCAGTACACTGGGGAGAAGTGGGGCCAACGTCCTGACTTTC; size: -; J: TRBJ2-6; D: -; V: TRBV28
CDR3: CASSSRGETQYF; DNA: TGCGCCAGCAGCTCCCGAGGGGAGACCCAGTACTTC; size: -; J: TRBJ2-5; D: -; V: TRBV5-1
CDR3: CASSYTGLAAFF; DNA: TGTGCCAGCAGCTATACAGGGCTTGCAGCTTTCTTT; size: few; J: TRBJ1-1; D: -; V: TRBV7-2
CDR3: CASSSRVLLRSGANVLTF; DNA: TGTGCCAGCAGTTCCAGGGTACTCCTCCGCTCTGGGGCCAACGTCCTGACTTTC; size: -; J: TRBJ2-6; D: -; V: TRBV12-3/TRBV12-4